One and the same sample provided the 11 T cell receptor beta chains below, sequenced in a study of T cell changes during pregnancy in multiple sclerosis. This table comes from immunoSEQ multiplex PCR, and its TCRdb copy is limited to in-frame clones, with some not included. The sample holds 30,000 to 40,000 clones, about 93% seen once. Sequenced here: CD4+ T cells from peripheral blood mononuclear cells, sampled in the second trimester of pregnancy. The origin of the receptors is a female donor in good health, enrolled as a control in a pregnancy study.

This chain links TRBV28 with TRBJ1-3; 7 positions agree with TRBD1. The J segment lost 3 bases and the V segment lost 4 bases, leaving 6 bases of the junction unmatched. CDR3 length: 15 amino acids. Germline CDR1 and CDR2: MDHEN and SYDVKM. CDR3 in amino acids: CASSSMGTDGNTIYF. The CDR3 DNA follows: TGTGCCAGCAGTTCTATGGGGACAGATGGAAACACCATATATTTT.

The V and J genes are TRBV19 and TRBJ1-1; TRBD1 matches at 8 bases. V shed 2 bases and J 1 base; nucleotides not matched to a gene: 6. Germline values: CDR1 LNHDA, CDR2 SQIVND (reference sequence). This CDR3 region has 16 residues. The CDR3 coding sequence is TGTGCCAGTAGTATAAGGACAGGGCGGGGGAACACTGAAGCTTTCTTT. This gives the protein CASSIRTGRGNTEAFF.

This clone was picked up a small number of times. The gene calls are TRBV6-1 and TRBJ1-2; possible D gene TRBD1, 5 bases. The ends were cut back, 2 bases at V and 3 bases at J, with 7 bases in the middle. Germline loops: CDR1 MNHNS, CDR2 SASEGT. CDR3 length: 13 residues. For the CDR3, the DNA is TGTGCCAGCAGTGAACAGGGCGACTATGGCTACACCTTC. Translation: CASSEQGDYGYTF.

CDR3 protein: CASSQGLQETQYF. The CDR3 DNA sequence: TGTGCCAGCTCCCAGGGGTTGCAAGAGACCCAGTACTTC. The chain combines TRBV18 with TRBJ2-5; D might be TRBD1 (6 bases). Trimming stripped 6 bases from V and 2 bases from J, with 10 bases between. This CDR3 region has 13 residues. Germline assignment: CDR1 KGHSH and CDR2 LQKENI.

In its sample, this clone was seen once. The chain combines TRBV11-3 with TRBJ2-3, with TRBD1 matching 8 bases. Germline values: CDR1 SGHNT, CDR2 YENEEA. With 4 bases clipped from V and 6 bases from J, the junction kept 6 bases outside the gene matches. This CDR3 spans 14 amino acids. The CDR3 reads CASSSPRQGDTQYF. DNA of the CDR3: TGTGCCAGCAGCTCTCCCAGACAGGGGGATACGCAGTATTTT.

V usage is TRBV28 and J usage is TRBJ1-1; no clear D gene. Trimming shortened V by 6 bases and J by 6 bases, and 11 bases separated the two germline ends. The CDR3 consists of 12 residues. Germline values: CDR1 MDHEN, CDR2 SYDVKM. The CDR3 DNA sequence: TGTGCCAGCAGATCGAGTGTTGCTGAAGCTTTCTTT. Protein product: CASRSSVAEAFF.

The rearrangement links TRBV18 to TRBJ2-5, with 13 nucleotides matching TRBD2. Germline CDR1 is KGHSH and CDR2 is LQKENI. The CDR3 runs 16 residues. The V segment lost 3 bases and the J segment 0 bases; nucleotides outside the gene matches: 1. The CDR3 sequence is CASSPGLAGYQETQYF. The DNA of the CDR3 is TGTGCCAGCTCACCGGGACTAGCGGGGTACCAAGAGACCCAGTACTTC. Looking up the rest from reference TRBV18 and TRBJ2-5 gives the full variable domain: NAGVMQNPRHLVRRRGQEARLRCSPMKGHSHVYWYRQLPEEGLKFMVYLQKENIIDESGMPKERFSAEFPKEGPSILRIQQVVRGDSAAYFCASSPGLAGYQETQYFGPGTRLLVL.

The rearrangement links TRBV19 to TRBJ1-1, with D uncertain. In germline, CDR1 is LNHDA, CDR2 SQIVND (reference sequence). The CDR3 loop spans 14 amino acids. Trimming took off 1 base at V and 3 bases at J, with 9 bases between the two ends. The chain's CDR3 is CASSIAGIYTEAFF. The CDR3 DNA is TGTGCCAGTAGTATAGCGGGGATCTACACTGAAGCTTTCTTT.

This clone came up once. J is TRBJ1-6 and V is TRBV18; tentative D call: TRBD1 (5 bases). V dropped 1 base and J dropped 3 bases, with 7 bases sitting between them. The CDR3 spans 15 residues. In germline, CDR1 is KGHSH, CDR2 LQKENI. The CDR3 bases are TGTGCCAGCTCACCACGACAGAACTATAATTCACCCCTCCACTTT. It encodes CASSPRQNYNSPLHF.

The V gene is TRBV7-2, the J gene TRBJ2-3; 8 bases align to TRBD2. J gave up 3 bases and V 3 bases, and 8 bases lay outside the gene matches. The germline CDR1 and CDR2 sequences are SGHTA and FQGNSA. The CDR3 is 16 residues long. The CDR3 loop reads CASSLGLLAGTDTQYF. The CDR3 DNA reads as TGTGCCAGCAGCTTGGGGTTGCTAGCGGGTACAGATACGCAGTATTTT.

This chain links TRBV6-5 with TRBJ2-3; 9 bases map to TRBD2. This CDR3 region has 16 residues. The V gene's germline CDR1 is MNHEY and CDR2 SVGAGI. V was pared by 4 bases and J by 5 bases, with 10 bases of the junction left unmatched. The CDR3 DNA follows: TGTGCCAGCAGTTCGACGACTAGCGGTGGGCAAGATACGCAGTATTTT. It encodes CASSSTTSGGQDTQYF.